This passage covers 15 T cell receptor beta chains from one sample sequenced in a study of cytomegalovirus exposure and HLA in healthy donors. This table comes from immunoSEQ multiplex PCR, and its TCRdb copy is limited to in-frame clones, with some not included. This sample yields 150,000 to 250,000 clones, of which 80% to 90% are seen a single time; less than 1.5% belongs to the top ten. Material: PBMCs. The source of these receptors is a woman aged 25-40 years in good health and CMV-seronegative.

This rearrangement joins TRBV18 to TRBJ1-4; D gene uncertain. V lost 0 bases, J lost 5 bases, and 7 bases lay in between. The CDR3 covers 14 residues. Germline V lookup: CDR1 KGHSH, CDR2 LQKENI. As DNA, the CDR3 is TGTGCCAGCTCACCACCGCCGGAGAATGAAAAACTGTTTTTT. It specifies CASSPPPENEKLFF. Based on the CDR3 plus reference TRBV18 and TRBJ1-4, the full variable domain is NAGVMQNPRHLVRRRGQEARLRCSPMKGHSHVYWYRQLPEEGLKFMVYLQKENIIDESGMPKERFSAEFPKEGPSILRIQQVVRGDSAAYFCASSPPPENEKLFFGSGTQLSVL.

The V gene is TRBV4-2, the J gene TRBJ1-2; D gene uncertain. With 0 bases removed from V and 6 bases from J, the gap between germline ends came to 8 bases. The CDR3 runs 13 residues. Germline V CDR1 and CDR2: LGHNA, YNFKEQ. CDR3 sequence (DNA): TGTGCCAGCAGCCAAGATGGGAGGGATGGCTACACCTTC. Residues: CASSQDGRDGYTF.

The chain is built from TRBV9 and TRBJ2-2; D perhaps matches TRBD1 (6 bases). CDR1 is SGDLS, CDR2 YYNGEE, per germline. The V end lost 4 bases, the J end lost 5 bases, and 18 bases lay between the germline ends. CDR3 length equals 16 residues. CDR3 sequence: CASSTRGGRGTGELFF. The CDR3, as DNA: TGTGCCAGCAGCACCCGAGGAGGTAGGGGGACCGGGGAGCTGTTTTTT.

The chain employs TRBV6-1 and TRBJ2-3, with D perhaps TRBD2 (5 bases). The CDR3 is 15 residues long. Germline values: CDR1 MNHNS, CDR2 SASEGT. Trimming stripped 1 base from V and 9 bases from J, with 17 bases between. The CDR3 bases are TGTGCCAGCAGTGAAGACAGCGGCACCACGGGGACGCAGTATTTT. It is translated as CASSEDSGTTGTQYF.

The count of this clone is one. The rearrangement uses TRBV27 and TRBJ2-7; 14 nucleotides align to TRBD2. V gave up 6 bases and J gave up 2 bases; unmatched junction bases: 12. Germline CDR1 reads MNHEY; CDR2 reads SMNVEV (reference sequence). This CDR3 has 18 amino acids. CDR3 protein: CASRKGLAGGWSPYEQYF. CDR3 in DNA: TGTGCCAGCAGAAAAGGACTAGCGGGAGGATGGAGCCCCTACGAGCAGTACTTC.

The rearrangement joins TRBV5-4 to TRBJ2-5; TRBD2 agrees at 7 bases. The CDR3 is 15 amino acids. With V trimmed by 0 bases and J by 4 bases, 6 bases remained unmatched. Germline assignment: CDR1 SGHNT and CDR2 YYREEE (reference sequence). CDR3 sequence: CASSLGGRGTETQYF. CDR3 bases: TGTGCCAGCAGCTTGGGTGGGCGGGGGACAGAGACCCAGTACTTC.

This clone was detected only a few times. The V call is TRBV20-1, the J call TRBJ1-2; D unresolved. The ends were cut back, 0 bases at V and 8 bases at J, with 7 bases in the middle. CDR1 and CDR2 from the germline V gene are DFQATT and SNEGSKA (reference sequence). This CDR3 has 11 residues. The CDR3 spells CSARDPEGYTF. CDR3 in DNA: TGCAGTGCTAGAGACCCCGAGGGCTACACCTTC.

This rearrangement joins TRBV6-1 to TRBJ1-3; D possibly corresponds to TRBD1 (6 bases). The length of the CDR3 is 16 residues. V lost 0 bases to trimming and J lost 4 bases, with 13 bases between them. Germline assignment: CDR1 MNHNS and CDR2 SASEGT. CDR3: CASSEAAGALGNTIYF. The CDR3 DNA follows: TGTGCCAGCAGTGAAGCTGCAGGGGCTCTGGGAAACACCATATATTTT.

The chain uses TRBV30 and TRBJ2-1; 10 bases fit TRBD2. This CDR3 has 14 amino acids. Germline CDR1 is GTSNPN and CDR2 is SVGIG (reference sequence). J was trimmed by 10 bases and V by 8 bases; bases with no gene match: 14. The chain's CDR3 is CAGSAGGLVREQFF. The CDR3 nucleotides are TGTGCCGGCTCAGCGGGGGGGCTTGTGAGGGAGCAGTTCTTC.

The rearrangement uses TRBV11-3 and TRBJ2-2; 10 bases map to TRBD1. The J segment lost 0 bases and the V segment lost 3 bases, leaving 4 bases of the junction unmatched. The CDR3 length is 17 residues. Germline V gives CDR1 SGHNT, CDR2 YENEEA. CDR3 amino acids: CASSLPGTGANTGELFF. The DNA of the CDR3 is TGTGCCAGCAGCTTGCCCGGGACAGGGGCGAACACCGGGGAGCTGTTTTTT. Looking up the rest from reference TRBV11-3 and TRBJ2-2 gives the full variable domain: EAGVVQSPRYKIIEKKQPVAFWCNPISGHNTLYWYLQNLGQGPELLIRYENEEAVDDSQLPKDRFSAERLKGVDSTLKIQPAELGDSAVYLCASSLPGTGANTGELFFGEGSRLTVL.

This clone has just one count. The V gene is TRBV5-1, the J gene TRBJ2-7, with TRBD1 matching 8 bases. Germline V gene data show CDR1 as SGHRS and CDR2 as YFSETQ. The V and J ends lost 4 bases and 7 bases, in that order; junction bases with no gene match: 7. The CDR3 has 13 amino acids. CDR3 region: CASSAGQVGEQYF. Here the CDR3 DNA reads TGCGCCAGCAGCGCGGGACAGGTTGGGGAGCAGTACTTC.

CDR3 region: CAHRGQGALGNYGYTF. The CDR3 DNA reads as TGTGCCCACCGAGGACAGGGGGCGCTCGGTAACTATGGCTACACCTTC. The chain combines TRBV28 with TRBJ1-2; 11 nucleotides agree with TRBD1. The CDR3 runs to 16 residues. The germline gives CDR1 MDHEN, CDR2 SYDVKM. Unmatched junction bases numbered 12, after V lost 11 bases and J lost 1 base.

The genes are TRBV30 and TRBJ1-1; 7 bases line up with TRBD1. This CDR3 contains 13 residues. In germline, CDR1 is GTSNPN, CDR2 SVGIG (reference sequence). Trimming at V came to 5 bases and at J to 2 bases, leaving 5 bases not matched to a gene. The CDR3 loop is CAWEGQSNTEAFF. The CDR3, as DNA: TGTGCCTGGGAGGGACAGAGCAACACTGAAGCTTTCTTT.

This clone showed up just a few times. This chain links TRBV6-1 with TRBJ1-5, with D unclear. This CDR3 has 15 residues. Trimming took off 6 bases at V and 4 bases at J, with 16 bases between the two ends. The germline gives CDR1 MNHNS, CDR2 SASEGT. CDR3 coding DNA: TGTGCCAGCAGCTGGGAGCGGCACCCAAATCAGCCCCAGCATTTT. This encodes CASSWERHPNQPQHF.

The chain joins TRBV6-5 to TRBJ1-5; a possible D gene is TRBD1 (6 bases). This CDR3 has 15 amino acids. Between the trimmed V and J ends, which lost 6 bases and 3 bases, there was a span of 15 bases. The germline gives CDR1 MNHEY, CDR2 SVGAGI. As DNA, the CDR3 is TGTGCCAGCAGGATACAGGGAGTCGCCAATCAGCCCCAGCATTTT. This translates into CASRIQGVANQPQHF.